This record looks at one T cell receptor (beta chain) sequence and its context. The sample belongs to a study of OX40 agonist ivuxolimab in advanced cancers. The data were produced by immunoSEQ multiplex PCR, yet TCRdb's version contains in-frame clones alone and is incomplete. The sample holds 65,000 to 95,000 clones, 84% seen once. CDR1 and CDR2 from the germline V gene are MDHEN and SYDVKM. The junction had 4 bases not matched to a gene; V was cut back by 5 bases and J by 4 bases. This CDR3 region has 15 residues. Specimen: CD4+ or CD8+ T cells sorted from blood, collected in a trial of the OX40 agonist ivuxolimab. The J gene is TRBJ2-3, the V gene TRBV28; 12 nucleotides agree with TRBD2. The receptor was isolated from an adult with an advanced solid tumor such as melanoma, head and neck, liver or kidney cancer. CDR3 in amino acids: CASSELAGGADTQYF. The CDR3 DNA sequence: TGTGCCAGCAGTGAACTAGCGGGGGGTGCAGATACGCAGTATTTT.